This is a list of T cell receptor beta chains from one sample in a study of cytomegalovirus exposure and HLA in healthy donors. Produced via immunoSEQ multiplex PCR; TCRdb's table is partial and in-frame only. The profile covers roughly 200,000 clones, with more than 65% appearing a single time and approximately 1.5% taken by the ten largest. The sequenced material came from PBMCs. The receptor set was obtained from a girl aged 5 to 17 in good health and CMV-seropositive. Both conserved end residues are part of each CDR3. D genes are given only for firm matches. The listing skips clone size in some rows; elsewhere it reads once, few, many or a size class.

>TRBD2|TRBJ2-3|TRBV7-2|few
TGTGCCAGCAGCTCGGGACTAGCGGGGGTAGATACGCAGTATTTT
CASSSGLAGVDTQYF
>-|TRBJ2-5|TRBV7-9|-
TGTGCCAGCAGCTTTCGGGGAATACCGTACCAAGAGACCCAGTACTTC
CASSFRGIPYQETQYF
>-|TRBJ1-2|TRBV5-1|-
TGCGCCAGCAGCTTGGAAGGGAGTAGGGGCTACACCTTC
CASSLEGSRGYTF
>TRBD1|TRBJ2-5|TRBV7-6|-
TGTGCCAGCAGCAAAGAAGGGACAGGGCAAGAGACCCAGTACTTC
CASSKEGTGQETQYF
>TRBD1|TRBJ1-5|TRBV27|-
TGTGCCAGCAGCCAATCAAGGGGAGGACAGGCATATCAGCCCCAGCATTTT
CASSQSRGGQAYQPQHF
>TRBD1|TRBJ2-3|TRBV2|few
TGTGCCAGCAGCCGCGGCAGGGGGTCCACAGATACGCAGTATTTT
CASSRGRGSTDTQYF
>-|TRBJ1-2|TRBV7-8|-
TGTGCCAGCAGCTTAGCCCCGGACTCTAACTATGGCTACACCTTC
CASSLAPDSNYGYTF
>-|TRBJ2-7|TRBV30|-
TGTGCCTGGAGCGGAGGACGCCCCTCCTACGAGCAGTACTTC
CAWSGGRPSYEQYF
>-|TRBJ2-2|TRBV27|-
TGTGCCAGCAGTTTGTATAACACCGGGGAGCTGTTTTTT
CASSLYNTGELFF
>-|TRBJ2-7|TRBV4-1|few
TGCGCCAGCAGCCAAGTGGCTAGTGAACGGAGCTCCTACGAGCAGTACTTC
CASSQVASERSSYEQYF
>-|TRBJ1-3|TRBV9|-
TGTGCCAGCAGCGTTCTGGGGGAGGCCCTCGGAAACACCATATATTTT
CASSVLGEALGNTIYF
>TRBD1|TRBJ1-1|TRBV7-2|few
TGTGCCAGCAGCGAACAACCAGGGGGCACTGAAGCTTTCTTT
CASSEQPGGTEAFF
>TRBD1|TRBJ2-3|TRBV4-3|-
TGCGCCAGCAGCCAGGGCGTCCCGGGACAGGGCGACGATACGCAGTATTTT
CASSQGVPGQGDDTQYF
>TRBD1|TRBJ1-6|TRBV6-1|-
TGTGCCAGCACGCAGGGGGCACCCCTCCACTTT
CASTQGAPLHF
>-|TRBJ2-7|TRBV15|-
TGTGCCACCAGCAGGGAAATGGGATCGGGACAAAACTACGAGCAGTACTTC
CATSREMGSGQNYEQYF
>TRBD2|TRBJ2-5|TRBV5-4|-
TGTGCCAGCAGCTTTGTCCCCCGACTAGCGGGGCCCCTACTAAAAGAGACCCAGTACTTC
CASSFVPRLAGPLLKETQYF
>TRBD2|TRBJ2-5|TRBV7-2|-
TGTGCCAGCAGCTTTAGCGGGATACAAGAGACCCAGTACTTC
CASSFSGIQETQYF
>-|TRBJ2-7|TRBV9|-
TGTGCCAGCAGCGTCCGCGGGGAAAGCTCCTACGAGCAGTACTTC
CASSVRGESSYEQYF
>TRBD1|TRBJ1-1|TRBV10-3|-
TGTGCCATCCAGGACAGGGGTGTCCCTGAAGCTTTCTTT
CAIQDRGVPEAFF
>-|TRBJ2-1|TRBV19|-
TGTGCCAGTAGTAATAGCGCTAGCTCCTACAATGAGCAGTTCTTC
CASSNSASSYNEQFF
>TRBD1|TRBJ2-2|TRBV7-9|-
TGTGCCAGCAGACGAGAGACAGGGGGCATGAGCACCGGGGAGCTGTTTTTT
CASRRETGGMSTGELFF
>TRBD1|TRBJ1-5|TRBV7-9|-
TGTGCCAGCAGTCCGGGACAGGGGGCTGGTCAGCCCCAGCATTTT
CASSPGQGAGQPQHF
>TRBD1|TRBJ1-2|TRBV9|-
TGTGCCAGCAGCGTAGCGGCAGGGGGTGATTATGGCTACACCTTC
CASSVAAGGDYGYTF
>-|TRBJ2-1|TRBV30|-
TGTGCCTGGAGTGATACGGGGGAGCAGTTCTTC
CAWSDTGEQFF
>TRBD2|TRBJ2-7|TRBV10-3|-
TGTGCCATCAGTCGGGGACTAGCGGGGGACTCCTACGAGCAGTACTTC
CAISRGLAGDSYEQYF
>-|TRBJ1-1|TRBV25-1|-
TGTGCCAGCAGTGAATGGGAGGGGATGAACACTGAAGCTTTCTTT
CASSEWEGMNTEAFF
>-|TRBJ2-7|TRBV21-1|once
TGTGCCAGCAGCATAGGACAGTTCTGGTCCTACGAGCAGTACTTC
CASSIGQFWSYEQYF
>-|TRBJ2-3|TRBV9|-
TGTGCCAGCAGCGCACAGGTTAGCACAGATACGCAGTATTTT
CASSAQVSTDTQYF
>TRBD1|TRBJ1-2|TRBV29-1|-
TGCAGCGTCCCTGGACAGGGAAGCTATGGCTACACCTTC
CSVPGQGSYGYTF
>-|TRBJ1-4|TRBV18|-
TGTGCCAGCTCACCAACCGATGGAGACGAAAAACTGTTTTTT
CASSPTDGDEKLFF
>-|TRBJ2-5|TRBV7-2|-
TGTGCCAGCAGCCAAATGGCGGGGGCGCCCCAAGAGACCCAGTACTTC
CASSQMAGAPQETQYF
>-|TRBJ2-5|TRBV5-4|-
TGTGCCAGCAGTTCTCTGGAGACCCAGTACTTC
CASSSLETQYF
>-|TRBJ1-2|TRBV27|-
TGTGCCAGCAGTCCCGGGGGTGGGGTTAGTGGCTACACCTTC
CASSPGGGVSGYTF
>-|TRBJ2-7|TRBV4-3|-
TGCGCCAGCAGCCAAGTACCCAGCTCCTACGAGCAGTACTTC
CASSQVPSSYEQYF
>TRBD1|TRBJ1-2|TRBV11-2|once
TGTGCCAGCAGCTTGGGGACAGGCAATTCCTATGGCTACACCTTC
CASSLGTGNSYGYTF
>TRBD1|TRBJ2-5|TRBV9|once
TGTGCCAGCAGCGGATCAATAGCAGGGGGATTAGAGACCCAGTACTTC
CASSGSIAGGLETQYF
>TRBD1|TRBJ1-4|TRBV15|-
TGTGCCACCAGCAGAGACCCGACAGGGGGTATTGAAAAACTGTTTTTT
CATSRDPTGGIEKLFF
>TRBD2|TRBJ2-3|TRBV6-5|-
TGTGCCAGCAGTTACGCGGGGGGAACAGATACGCAGTATTTT
CASSYAGGTDTQYF
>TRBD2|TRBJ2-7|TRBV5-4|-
TGTGCCAGCAGCTTACTACTAGCGGGGTTCTCCTACGAGCAGTACTTC
CASSLLLAGFSYEQYF
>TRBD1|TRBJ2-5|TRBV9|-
TGTGCCAGCAGCGTAACAGGGGAATCGGAGACCCAGTACTTC
CASSVTGESETQYF
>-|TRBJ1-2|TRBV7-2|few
TGTGCCAGCAGCCTTCAGACAGGCTATGGCTACACCTTC
CASSLQTGYGYTF
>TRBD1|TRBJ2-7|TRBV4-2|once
TGTGCCAGCAGCCCTACTCCGGGACAGGGCGCCTACGAGCAGTACTTC
CASSPTPGQGAYEQYF
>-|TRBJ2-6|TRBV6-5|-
TGTGCCAGCAGTTACCTTGGCCCGACTGGTGCCAACGTCCTGACTTTC
CASSYLGPTGANVLTF
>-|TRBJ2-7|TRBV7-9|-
TGTGCCAGCAGCTACTATCCCTACGAGCAGTACTTC
CASSYYPYEQYF
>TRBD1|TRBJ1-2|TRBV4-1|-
TGCGCCAGCAGCCAAGGGACAGGAAACTATGGCTACACCTTC
CASSQGTGNYGYTF